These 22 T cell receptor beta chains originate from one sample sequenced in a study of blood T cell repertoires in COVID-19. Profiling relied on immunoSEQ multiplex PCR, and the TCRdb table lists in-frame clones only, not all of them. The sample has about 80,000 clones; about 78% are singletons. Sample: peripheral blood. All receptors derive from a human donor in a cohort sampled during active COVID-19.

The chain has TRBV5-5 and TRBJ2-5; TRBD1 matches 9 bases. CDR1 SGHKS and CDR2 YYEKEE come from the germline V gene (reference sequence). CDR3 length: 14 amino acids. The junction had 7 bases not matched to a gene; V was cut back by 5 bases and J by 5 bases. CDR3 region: CASSKTGGWETQYF. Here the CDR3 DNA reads TGTGCCAGCAGTAAAACAGGGGGCTGGGAGACCCAGTACTTC. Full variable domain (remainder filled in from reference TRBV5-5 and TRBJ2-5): DAGVTQSPTHLIKTRGQQVTLRCSPISGHKSVSWYQQVLGQGPQFIFQYYEKEERGRGNFPDRFSARQFPNYSSELNVNALLLGDSALYLCASSKTGGWETQYFGPGTRLLVL.

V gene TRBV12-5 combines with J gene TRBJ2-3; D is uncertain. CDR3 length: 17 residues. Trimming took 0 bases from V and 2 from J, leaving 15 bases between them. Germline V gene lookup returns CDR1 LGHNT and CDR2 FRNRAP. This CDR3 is CASGLVRKQLNTDTQYF. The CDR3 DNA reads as TGTGCTAGTGGTTTGGTACGAAAACAGCTGAACACAGATACGCAGTATTTT.

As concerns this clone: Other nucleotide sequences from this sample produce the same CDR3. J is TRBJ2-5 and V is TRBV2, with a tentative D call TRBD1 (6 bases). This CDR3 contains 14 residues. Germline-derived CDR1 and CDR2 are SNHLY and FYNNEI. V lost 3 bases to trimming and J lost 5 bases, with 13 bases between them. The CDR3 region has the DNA TGTGCCAGCAGTGACGTGGTAGGGGGTGAGACCCAGTACTTC. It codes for CASSDVVGGETQYF.

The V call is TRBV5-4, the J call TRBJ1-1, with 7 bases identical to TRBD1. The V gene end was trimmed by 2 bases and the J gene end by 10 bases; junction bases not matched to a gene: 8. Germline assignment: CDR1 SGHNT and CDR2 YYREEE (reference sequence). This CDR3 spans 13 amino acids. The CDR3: CASSFDRAGGAFF. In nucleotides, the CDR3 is TGTGCCAGCAGCTTTGACAGGGCTGGGGGAGCTTTCTTT. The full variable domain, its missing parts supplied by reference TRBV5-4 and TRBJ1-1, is ETGVTQSPTHLIKTRGQQVTLRCSSQSGHNTVSWYQQALGQGPQFIFQYYREEENGRGNFPPRFSGLQFPNYSSELNVNALELDDSALYLCASSFDRAGGAFFGQGTRLTVV.

CDR3 bases: TGTGCCAGCAGTGAAGACAGCGGGGGCACAGATACGCAGTATTTT. Its protein product is CASSEDSGGTDTQYF. The V call is TRBV6-4, the J call TRBJ2-3; TRBD2 matches 7 bases. The CDR3 is 15 amino acids. CDR1 and CDR2 (germline): MRHNA, SNTAGT. The ends lost 3 bases at V and 1 base at J; junction bases unmatched: 4.

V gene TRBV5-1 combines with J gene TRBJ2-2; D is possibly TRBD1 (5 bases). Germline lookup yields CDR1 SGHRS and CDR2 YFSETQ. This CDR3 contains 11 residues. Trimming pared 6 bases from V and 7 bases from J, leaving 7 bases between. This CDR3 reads CASNDSGELFF. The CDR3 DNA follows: TGCGCCAGCAACGACAGCGGGGAGCTGTTTTTT.

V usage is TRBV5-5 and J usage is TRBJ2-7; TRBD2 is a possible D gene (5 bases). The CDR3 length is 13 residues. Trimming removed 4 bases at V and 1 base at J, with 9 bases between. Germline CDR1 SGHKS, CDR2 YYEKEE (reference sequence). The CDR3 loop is CASSEGFSYEQYF. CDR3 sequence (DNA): TGTGCCAGCAGCGAGGGTTTTTCCTACGAGCAGTACTTC.

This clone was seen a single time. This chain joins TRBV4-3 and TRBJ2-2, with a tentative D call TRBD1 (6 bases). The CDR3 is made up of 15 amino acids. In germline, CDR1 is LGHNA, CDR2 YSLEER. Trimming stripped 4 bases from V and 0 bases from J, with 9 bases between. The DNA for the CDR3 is TGCGCCAGCAGCCTCGAGGGGGCGAACACCGGGGAGCTGTTTTTT. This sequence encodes CASSLEGANTGELFF.

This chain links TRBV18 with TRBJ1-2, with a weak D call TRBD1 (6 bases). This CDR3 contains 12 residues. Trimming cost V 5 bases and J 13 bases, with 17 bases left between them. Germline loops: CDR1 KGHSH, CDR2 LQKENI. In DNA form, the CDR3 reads TGTGCCAGCTCAGCCTCTACAGGGTACAGCACCTTC. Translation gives CASSASTGYSTF.

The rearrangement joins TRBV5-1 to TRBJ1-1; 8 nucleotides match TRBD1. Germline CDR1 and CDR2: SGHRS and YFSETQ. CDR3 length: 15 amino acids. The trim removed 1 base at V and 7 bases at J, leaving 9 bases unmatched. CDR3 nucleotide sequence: TGCGCCAGCAGCTTGACAGGGGGAAAGAGGGGTGAAGCTTTCTTT. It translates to CASSLTGGKRGEAFF.

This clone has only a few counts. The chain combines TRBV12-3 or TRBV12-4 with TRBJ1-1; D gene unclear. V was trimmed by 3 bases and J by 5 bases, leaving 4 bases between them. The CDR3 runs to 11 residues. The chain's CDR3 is CASSFQTEAFF. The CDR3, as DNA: TGTGCCAGCAGTTTTCAGACTGAAGCTTTCTTT.

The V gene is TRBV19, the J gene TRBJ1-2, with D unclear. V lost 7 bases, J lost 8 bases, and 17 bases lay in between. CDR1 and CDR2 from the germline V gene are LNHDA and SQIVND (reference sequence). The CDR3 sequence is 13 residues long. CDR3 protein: CASMPESWSGYTF. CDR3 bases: TGTGCCAGTATGCCCGAGTCTTGGTCGGGCTACACCTTC. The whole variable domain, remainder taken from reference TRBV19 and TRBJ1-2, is DGGITQSPKYLFRKEGQNVTLSCEQNLNHDAMYWYRQDPGQGLRLIYYSQIVNDFQKGDIAEGYSVSREKKESFPLTVTSAQKNPTAFYLCASMPESWSGYTFGSGTRLTVV.

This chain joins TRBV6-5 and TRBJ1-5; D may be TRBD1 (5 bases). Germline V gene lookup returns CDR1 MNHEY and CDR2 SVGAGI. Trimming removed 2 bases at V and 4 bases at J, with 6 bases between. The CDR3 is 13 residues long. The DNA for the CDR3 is TGTGCCAGCAGTTACCAGGGAAATCAGCCCCAGCATTTT. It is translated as CASSYQGNQPQHF.

The CDR3 is CASSQGLAHEQFF. DNA of the CDR3: TGCGCCAGCAGCCAAGGACTAGCGCATGAGCAGTTCTTC. The V gene is TRBV4-1, the J gene TRBJ2-1; TRBD2 matches at 8 bases. CDR1 is MGHRA and CDR2 is YSYEKL in the germline V gene. CDR3 length: 13 amino acids. J gave up 8 bases and V 1 base, and 1 base lay outside the gene matches.

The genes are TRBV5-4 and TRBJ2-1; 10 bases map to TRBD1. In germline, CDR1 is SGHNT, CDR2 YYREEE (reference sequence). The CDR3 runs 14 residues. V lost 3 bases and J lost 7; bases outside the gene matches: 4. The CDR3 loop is CASSSPGQGNEQFF. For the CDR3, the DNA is TGTGCCAGCAGCTCGCCGGGACAGGGGAATGAGCAGTTCTTC.

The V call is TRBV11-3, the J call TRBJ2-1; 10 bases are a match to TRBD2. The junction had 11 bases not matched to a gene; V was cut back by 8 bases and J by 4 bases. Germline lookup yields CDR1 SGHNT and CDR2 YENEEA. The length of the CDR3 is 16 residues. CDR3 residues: CASARQASGGYNEQFF. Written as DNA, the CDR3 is TGTGCCAGCGCCCGACAGGCTAGCGGGGGATACAATGAGCAGTTCTTC.

The CDR3 sequence is CASSAQTVTDTQYF. CDR3 DNA: TGTGCCAGCAGCGCCCAGACAGTCACAGATACGCAGTATTTT. This sequence joins TRBV9 and TRBJ2-3; D might be TRBD1 (5 bases). V was shortened by 3 bases and J by 2 bases, with 10 bases between the two germline ends. The germline CDR1 and CDR2 sequences are SGDLS and YYNGEE. The CDR3 spans 14 residues.

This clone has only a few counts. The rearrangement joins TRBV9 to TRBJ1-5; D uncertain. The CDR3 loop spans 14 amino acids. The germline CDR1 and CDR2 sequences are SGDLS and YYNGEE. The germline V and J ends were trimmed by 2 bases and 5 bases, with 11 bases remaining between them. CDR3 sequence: CASSVDITDQPQHF. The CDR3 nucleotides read TGTGCCAGCAGCGTTGACATTACTGATCAGCCCCAGCATTTT.

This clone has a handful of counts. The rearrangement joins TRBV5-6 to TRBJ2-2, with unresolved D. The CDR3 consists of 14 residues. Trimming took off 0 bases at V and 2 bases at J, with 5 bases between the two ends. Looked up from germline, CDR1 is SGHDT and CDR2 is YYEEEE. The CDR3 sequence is CASSLVQNTGELFF. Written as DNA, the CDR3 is TGTGCCAGCAGCTTGGTCCAAAACACCGGGGAGCTGTTTTTT.

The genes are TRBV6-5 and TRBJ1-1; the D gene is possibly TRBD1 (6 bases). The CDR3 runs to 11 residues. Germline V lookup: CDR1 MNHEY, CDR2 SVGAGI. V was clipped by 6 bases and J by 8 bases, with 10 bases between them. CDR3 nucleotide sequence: TGTGCCAGCAGACAGGACAGAGAAGCTTTCTTT. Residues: CASRQDREAFF.

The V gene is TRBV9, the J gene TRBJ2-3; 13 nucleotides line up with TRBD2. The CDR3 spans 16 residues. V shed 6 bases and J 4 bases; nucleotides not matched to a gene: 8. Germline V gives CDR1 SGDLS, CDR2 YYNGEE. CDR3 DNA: TGTGCCAGCAACTCAGGGACTAGCGGGGTTTCAGATACGCAGTATTTT. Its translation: CASNSGTSGVSDTQYF.

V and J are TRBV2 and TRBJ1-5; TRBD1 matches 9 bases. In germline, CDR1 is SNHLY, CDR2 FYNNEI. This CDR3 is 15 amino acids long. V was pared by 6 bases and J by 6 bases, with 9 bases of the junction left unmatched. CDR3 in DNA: TGTGCCAGCAGACCGTTTACAGGGGGCACTCAGCCCCAGCATTTT. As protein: CASRPFTGGTQPQHF. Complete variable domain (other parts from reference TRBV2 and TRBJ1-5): EPEVTQTPSHQVTQMGQEVILRCVPISNHLYFYWYRQILGQKVEFLVSFYNNEISEKSEIFDDQFSVERPDGSNFTLKIRSTKLEDSAMYFCASRPFTGGTQPQHFGDGTRLSIL.